This entry describes one TCR beta chain. The CDR3 runs 12 residues. Germline CDR1 is MNHNS and CDR2 is SASEGT. This record comes from a study of T cells expressing NK-cell markers. 5'RACE template switching with UMIs produced the TCR beta cDNA. TCRdb reprocessed the 5' RACE reads and reports one entry per CDR3 protein, with no DNA. The sample's table shows about 460,000 distinct CDR3 sequences. V gene TRBV6-1 combines with J gene TRBJ2-1; the D gene TCRdb calls, TRBD1, cannot be checked with no DNA. The material sequenced was blood T cells: a sorted CD56 or NKG2C T cell subset, CD4+ or CD8+ T cells, or bulk PBMC T cells (not recorded which). This TCR was sampled from a woman between 50 and 59 years old in good health. The CDR3 region is CASSFQGASPLF.